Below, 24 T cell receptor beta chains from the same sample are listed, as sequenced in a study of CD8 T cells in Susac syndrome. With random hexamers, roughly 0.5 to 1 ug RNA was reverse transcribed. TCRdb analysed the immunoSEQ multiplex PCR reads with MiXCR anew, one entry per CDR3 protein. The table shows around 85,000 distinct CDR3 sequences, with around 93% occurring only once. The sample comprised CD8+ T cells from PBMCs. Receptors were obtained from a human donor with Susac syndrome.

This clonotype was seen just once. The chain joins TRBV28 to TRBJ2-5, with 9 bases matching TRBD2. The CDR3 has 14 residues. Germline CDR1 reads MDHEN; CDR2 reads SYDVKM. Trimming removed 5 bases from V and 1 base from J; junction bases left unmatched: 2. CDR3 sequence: CASSGGRAQETQYF. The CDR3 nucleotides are TGTGCCAGCAGTGGCGGGAGGGCCCAAGAGACCCAGTACTTC. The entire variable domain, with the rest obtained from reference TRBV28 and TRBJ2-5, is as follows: DVKVTQSSRYLVKRTGEKVFLECVQDMDHENMFWYRQDPGLGLRLIYFSYDVKMKEKGDIPEGYSVSREKKERFSLILESASTNQTSMYLCASSGGRAQETQYFGPGTRLLVL.

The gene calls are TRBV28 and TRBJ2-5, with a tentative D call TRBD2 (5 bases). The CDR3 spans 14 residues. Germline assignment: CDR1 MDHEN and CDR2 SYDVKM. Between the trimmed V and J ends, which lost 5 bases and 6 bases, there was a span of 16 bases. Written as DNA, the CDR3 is TGTGCCAGCAGTCCCCGGGCCGGCGGGCAGACCCAGTACTTC. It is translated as CASSPRAGGQTQYF. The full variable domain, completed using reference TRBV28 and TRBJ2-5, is DVKVTQSSRYLVKRTGEKVFLECVQDMDHENMFWYRQDPGLGLRLIYFSYDVKMKEKGDIPEGYSVSREKKERFSLILESASTNQTSMYLCASSPRAGGQTQYFGPGTRLLVL.

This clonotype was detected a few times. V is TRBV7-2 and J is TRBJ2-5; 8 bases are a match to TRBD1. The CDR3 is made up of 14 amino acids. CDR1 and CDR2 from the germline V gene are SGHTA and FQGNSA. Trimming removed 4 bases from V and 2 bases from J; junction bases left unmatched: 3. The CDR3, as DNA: TGTGCCAGCAGCTCCGGGACAGGTCAAGAGACCCAGTACTTC. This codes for CASSSGTGQETQYF.

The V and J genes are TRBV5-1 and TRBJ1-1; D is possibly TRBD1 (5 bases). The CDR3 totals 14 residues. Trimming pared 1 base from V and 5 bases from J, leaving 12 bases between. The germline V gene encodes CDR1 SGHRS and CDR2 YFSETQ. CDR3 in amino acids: CASSLLDGGTEAFF. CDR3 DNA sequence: TGCGCCAGCAGCTTGTTGGACGGGGGGACTGAAGCTTTCTTT. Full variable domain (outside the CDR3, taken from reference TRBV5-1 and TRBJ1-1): KAGVTQTPRYLIKTRGQQVTLSCSPISGHRSVSWYQQTPGQGLQFLFEYFSETQRNKGNFPGRFSGRQFSNSRSEMNVSTLELGDSALYLCASSLLDGGTEAFFGQGTRLTVV.

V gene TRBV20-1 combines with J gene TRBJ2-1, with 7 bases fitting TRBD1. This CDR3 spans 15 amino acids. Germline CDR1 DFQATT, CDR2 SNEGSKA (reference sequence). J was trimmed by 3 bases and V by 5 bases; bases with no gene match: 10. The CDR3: CSASGVRGNYNEQFF. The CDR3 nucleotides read TGCAGTGCTTCAGGCGTCAGGGGGAACTACAATGAGCAGTTCTTC.

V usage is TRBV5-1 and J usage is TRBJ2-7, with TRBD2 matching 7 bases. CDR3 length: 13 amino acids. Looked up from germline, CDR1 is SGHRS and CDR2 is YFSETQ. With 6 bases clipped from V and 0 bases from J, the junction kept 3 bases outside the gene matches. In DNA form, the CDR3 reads TGCGCCAGCACGGGGGGAAGCTCCTACGAGCAGTACTTC. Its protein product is CASTGGSSYEQYF.

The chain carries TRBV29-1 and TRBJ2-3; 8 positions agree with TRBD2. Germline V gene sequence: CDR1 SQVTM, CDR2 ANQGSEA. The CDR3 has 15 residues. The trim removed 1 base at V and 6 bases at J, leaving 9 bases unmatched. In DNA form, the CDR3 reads TGCAGCGTTGAAGTCCCCGGGAGGGACGGTGATACGCAGTATTTT. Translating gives CSVEVPGRDGDTQYF.

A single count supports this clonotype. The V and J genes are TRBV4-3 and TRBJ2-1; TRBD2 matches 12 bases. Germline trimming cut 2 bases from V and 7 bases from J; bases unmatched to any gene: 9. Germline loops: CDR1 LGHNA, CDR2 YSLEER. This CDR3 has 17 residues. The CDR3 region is CASSQNPTSGRWNEQFF. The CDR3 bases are TGCGCCAGCAGCCAAAACCCGACTAGCGGGAGATGGAATGAGCAGTTCTTC.

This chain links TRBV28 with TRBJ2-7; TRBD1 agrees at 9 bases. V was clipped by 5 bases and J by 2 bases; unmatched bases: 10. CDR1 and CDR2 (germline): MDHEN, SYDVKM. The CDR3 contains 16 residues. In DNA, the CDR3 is TGTGCCAGCAGTGCCCCGGACAGGGGCCCAACCTACGAGCAGTACTTC. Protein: CASSAPDRGPTYEQYF.

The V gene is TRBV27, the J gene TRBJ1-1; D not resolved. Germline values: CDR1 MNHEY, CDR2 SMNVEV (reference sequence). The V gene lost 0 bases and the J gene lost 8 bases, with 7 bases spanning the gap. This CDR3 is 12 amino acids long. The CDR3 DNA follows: TGTGCCAGCAGTTTATCAGCCGGAGAAGCTTTCTTT. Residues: CASSLSAGEAFF.

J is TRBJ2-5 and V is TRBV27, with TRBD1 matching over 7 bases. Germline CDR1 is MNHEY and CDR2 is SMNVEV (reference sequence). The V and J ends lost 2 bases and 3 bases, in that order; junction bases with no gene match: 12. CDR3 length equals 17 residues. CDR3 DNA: TGTGCCAGCAGTTTACCGAGACAGGGAAATCTTGAAGAGACCCAGTACTTC. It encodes CASSLPRQGNLEETQYF.

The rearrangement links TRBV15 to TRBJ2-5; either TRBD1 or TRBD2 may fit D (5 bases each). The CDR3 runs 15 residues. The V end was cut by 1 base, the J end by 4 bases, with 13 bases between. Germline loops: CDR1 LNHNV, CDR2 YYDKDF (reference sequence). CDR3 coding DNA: TGTGCCACCAGCAGAGCGGCGCAGGGACGAGAGACCCAGTACTTC. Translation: CATSRAAQGRETQYF.

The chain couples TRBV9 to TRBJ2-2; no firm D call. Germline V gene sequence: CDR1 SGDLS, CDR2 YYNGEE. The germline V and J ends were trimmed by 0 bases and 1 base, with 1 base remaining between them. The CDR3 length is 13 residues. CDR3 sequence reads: CASSVENTGELFF. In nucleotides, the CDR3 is TGTGCCAGCAGCGTAGAGAACACCGGGGAGCTGTTTTTT. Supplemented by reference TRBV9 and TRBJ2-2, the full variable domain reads DSGVTQTPKHLITATGQRVTLRCSPRSGDLSVYWYQQSLDQGLQFLIQYYNGEERAKGNILERFSAQQFPDLHSELNLSSLELGDSALYFCASSVENTGELFFGEGSRLTVL.

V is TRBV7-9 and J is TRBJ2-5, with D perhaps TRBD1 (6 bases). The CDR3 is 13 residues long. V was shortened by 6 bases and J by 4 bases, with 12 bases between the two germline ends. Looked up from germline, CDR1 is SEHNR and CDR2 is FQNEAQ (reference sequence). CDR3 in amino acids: CASRQQGGETQYF. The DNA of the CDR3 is TGTGCCAGCAGACAACAAGGGGGAGAGACCCAGTACTTC.

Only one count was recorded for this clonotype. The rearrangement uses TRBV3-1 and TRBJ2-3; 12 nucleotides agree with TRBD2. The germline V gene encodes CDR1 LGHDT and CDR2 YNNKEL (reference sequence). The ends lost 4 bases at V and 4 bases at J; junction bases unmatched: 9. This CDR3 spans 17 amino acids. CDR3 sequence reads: CASSPRTSGTQPDTQYF. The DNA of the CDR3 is TGTGCCAGCAGCCCTCGGACTAGCGGGACACAACCAGATACGCAGTATTTT.

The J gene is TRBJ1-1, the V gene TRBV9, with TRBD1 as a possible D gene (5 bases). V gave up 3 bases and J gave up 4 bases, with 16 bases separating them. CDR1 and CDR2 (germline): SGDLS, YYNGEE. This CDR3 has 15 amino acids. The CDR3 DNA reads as TGTGCCAGCAGCGCCTTAGGGGTAAGGGGCACTGAAGCTTTCTTT. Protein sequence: CASSALGVRGTEAFF. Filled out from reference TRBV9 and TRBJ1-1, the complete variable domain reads DSGVTQTPKHLITATGQRVTLRCSPRSGDLSVYWYQQSLDQGLQFLIQYYNGEERAKGNILERFSAQQFPDLHSELNLSSLELGDSALYFCASSALGVRGTEAFFGQGTRLTVV.

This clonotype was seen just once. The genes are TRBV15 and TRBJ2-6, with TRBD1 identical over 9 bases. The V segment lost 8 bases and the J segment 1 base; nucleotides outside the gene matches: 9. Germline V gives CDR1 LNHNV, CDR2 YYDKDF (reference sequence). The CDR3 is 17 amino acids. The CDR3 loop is CATLDRGRLSGANVLTF. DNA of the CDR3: TGTGCCACCCTCGACAGGGGGAGACTTTCTGGGGCCAACGTCCTGACTTTC.

CDR3 coding DNA: TGCGCCAGCAGCTTGGATTACAGCTCCTACAATGAGCAGTTCTTC. Translation gives CASSLDYSSYNEQFF. The chain recombines TRBV5-1 with TRBJ2-1, with D unresolved. The V and J ends lost 0 bases and 0 bases respectively, with 7 bases between them. Germline loops: CDR1 SGHRS, CDR2 YFSETQ. This CDR3 has 15 residues. Supplemented by reference TRBV5-1 and TRBJ2-1, the full variable domain reads KAGVTQTPRYLIKTRGQQVTLSCSPISGHRSVSWYQQTPGQGLQFLFEYFSETQRNKGNFPGRFSGRQFSNSRSEMNVSTLELGDSALYLCASSLDYSSYNEQFFGPGTRLTVL.

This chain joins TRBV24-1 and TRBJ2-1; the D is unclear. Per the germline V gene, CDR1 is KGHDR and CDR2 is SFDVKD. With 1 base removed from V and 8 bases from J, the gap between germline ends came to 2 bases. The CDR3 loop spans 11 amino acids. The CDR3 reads CATSDLYEQFF. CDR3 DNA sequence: TGTGCCACCAGTGATTTATATGAGCAGTTCTTC.

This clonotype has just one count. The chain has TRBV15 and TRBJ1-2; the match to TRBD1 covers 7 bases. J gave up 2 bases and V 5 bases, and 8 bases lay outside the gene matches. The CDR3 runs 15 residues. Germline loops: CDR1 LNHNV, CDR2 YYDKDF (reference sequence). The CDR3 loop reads CATSGRTGYNYGYTF. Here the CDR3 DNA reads TGTGCCACCAGCGGAAGGACAGGCTACAACTATGGCTACACCTTC.

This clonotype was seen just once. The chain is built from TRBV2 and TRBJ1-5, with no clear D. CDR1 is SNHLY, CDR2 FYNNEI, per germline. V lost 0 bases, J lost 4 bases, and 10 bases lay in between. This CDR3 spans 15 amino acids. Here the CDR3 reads CASSEAAAGNQPQHF. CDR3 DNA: TGTGCCAGCAGTGAAGCGGCGGCAGGTAATCAGCCCCAGCATTTT.

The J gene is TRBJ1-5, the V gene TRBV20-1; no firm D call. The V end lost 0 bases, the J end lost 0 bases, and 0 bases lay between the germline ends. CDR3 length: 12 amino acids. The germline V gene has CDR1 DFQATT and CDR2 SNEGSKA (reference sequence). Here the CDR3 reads CSARDSNQPQHF. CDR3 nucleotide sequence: TGCAGTGCTAGAGATAGCAATCAGCCCCAGCATTTT.

Here the CDR3 reads CASRELQGNQPQHF. CDR3 coding DNA: TGTGCCAGCAGAGAGTTACAGGGGAATCAGCCCCAGCATTTT. The chain recombines TRBV6-2 or TRBV6-3 with TRBJ1-5, with TRBD1 identical over 7 bases. From germline, CDR1 is MNHEY and CDR2 SVGEGT. The CDR3 loop spans 14 amino acids. V trimming: 6 bases; J trimming: 4 bases; junction bases outside the gene matches: 6.

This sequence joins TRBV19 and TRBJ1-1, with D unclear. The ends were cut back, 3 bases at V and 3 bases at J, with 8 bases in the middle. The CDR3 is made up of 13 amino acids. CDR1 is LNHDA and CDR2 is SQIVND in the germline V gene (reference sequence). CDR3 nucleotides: TGTGCCAGTAGTATGTCTGGGGACACTGAAGCTTTCTTT. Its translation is CASSMSGDTEAFF.